The entry below describes one T cell receptor beta chain. This CDR3 has 18 amino acids. The J segment lost 0 bases and the V segment lost 8 bases, leaving 11 bases of the junction unmatched. In germline, CDR1 is MGHDK, CDR2 SYGVNS. The entry originates in a study of blood T cell repertoires in COVID-19. Study summary: The samples span acute and convalescent COVID-19 from the United States, Italy and Spain.

Only in-frame clones appear in the TCRdb table, and some are missing; sequencing was by immunoSEQ multiplex PCR. The sample yields about 480,000 clones, 89% seen once. The sample comprised peripheral blood. The TCR was taken from a man aged 18 to 35 with COVID-19, enrolled during active disease. The chain joins TRBV25-1 to TRBJ2-6; 9 bases line up with TRBD1. CDR3 in DNA: TGTGCCAGCCTAAGATCGGGACAGGGCCTCTCTGGGGCCAACGTCCTGACTTTC. Its protein product is CASLRSGQGLSGANVLTF.